The 4 T cell receptor beta chains reported below all come from one sample, sequenced in a study of blood T cells in healthy people across ages (dated by TCRdb to between 2014 and 2017). Receptor libraries were prepared by 5' RACE. The reads were generated on an Illumina HiSeq 2500. The second PCR ran for roughly 7 to 12 cycles and used a J-beta primer mix along with a sample-barcoded 5' primer. TCRdb ran its own pipeline on the public reads, namely fastp trimming at Q25 and MiXCR clone calling, and kept in-frame beta chains. All rows with the same CDR3 protein become a single entry with the most common DNA and genes. The sample table records 350,000 to 450,000 distinct CDR3 sequences; 52% of these occur just once. The ten top clones hold about 54% of the sample. The sequenced sample was blood. Source of these receptors: a man in his 60s in good health.

CDR3 in DNA: TGTGCCAGCAGAGACGGGGGAGGGAGGTCCAATGAGCAGTTCTTC. This codes for CASRDGGGRSNEQFF. This chain links TRBV12-3 or TRBV12-4 with TRBJ2-1; 7 bases map to TRBD2. V lost 6 bases and J lost 6; bases outside the gene matches: 11. This CDR3 is built from 15 residues.

The chain joins TRBV7-8 to TRBJ2-4; TRBD2 agrees at 10 bases. Per germline, CDR1 SGHVS and CDR2 FQNEAQ. The J segment lost 15 bases and the V segment lost 8 bases, leaving 4 bases of the junction unmatched. The CDR3 runs 10 residues. CDR3 sequence (DNA): TGTGCCAGCCAGACTAGCGGGCTGTACTTC. This encodes CASQTSGLYF.

V and J are TRBV7-3 and TRBJ2-7; D is unresolved. Germline V lookup: CDR1 SGHTA, CDR2 FQGTGA. Deletions cut 6 bases from V and 4 bases from J, with 13 bases between. This CDR3 spans 13 amino acids. The CDR3 sequence: CASSSTAGYEQYF. CDR3 sequence (DNA): TGTGCCAGCAGTAGTACTGCAGGTTACGAGCAGTACTTC. The full variable domain, completed using reference TRBV7-3 and TRBJ2-7, is GAGVSQTPSNKVTEKGKYVELRCDPISGHTALYWYRQSLGQGPEFLIYFQGTGAADDSGLPNDRFFAVRPEGSVSTLKIQRTERGDSAVYLCASSSTAGYEQYFGPGTRLTVT.

As for this clonotype: One base away lies a much larger clone, so this may be a sequencing read error. The rearrangement uses TRBV28 and TRBJ2-4; D perhaps matches TRBD2 (6 bases). Germline lookup yields CDR1 MDHEN and CDR2 SYDVKM. The CDR3 runs 15 residues. This chain's CDR3 is CAGSFAGPRQNIQYF. CDR3 DNA sequence: TGTGCCGGCAGTTTTGCGGGACCGCGACAAAACATTCAGTACTTC.